This T cell receptor beta chain was identified during a study of spatial heterogeneity in lung cancer. About the research overall: Alpha-chain sequences were consistently detected less often than beta-chain sequences.

Noted time point: blood at routine non-recurrence follow-up after resection. Unsorted whole RNA samples from tumor, nontumor lung or frozen PBMC were sequenced. The V gene's germline CDR1 is SNHLY and CDR2 FYNNEI. V lost 5 bases and J 1 base, leaving 8 bases between the germline ends. The CDR3 sequence is 13 residues long. This clonotype has more than one count but fewer than ten. Each TCR cDNA molecule carried a unique molecular identifier. TCRdb reanalysed the 5' RACE reads using MiXCR and keeps one entry per CDR3 protein. The table has about 52,000 distinct CDR3 sequences, around 7.7% seen once. This clonotype was sampled from a female donor with early-stage non-small cell lung cancer. The rearrangement uses TRBV2 and TRBJ1-1; no clear D gene. The material sequenced was PBMCs, taken at follow-up. The CDR3 loop is CASSTTANTEAFF. CDR3 sequence (DNA): TGTGCCAGCAGTACCACAGCGAACACTGAAGCTTTCTTT.